Following are 6 T cell receptor beta chains from one sample sequenced in a study of blood T cell repertoires in COVID-19. TCRdb's copy holds only in-frame clones and misses some; the assay was immunoSEQ multiplex PCR. In the table there are some 180,000 clones, 80% to 90% of which are singletons. The source material was peripheral blood. Receptors originate from a woman between 65 and 79 years old who had recovered from COVID-19.

CDR3 region: CASSLDMNTEAFF. As DNA, the CDR3 is TGTGCCAGCTCCCTTGACATGAACACTGAAGCTTTCTTT. This sequence joins TRBV18 and TRBJ1-1; D is unclear. The germline gives CDR1 KGHSH, CDR2 LQKENI. The V and J ends lost 6 bases and 0 bases respectively, with 8 bases between them. This CDR3 has 13 residues.

The V call is TRBV2, the J call TRBJ1-2, with 9 bases matching TRBD1. This CDR3 region has 16 residues. V lost 6 bases, J lost 3 bases, and 11 bases stayed unmatched. Germline V gene sequence: CDR1 SNHLY, CDR2 FYNNEI. CDR3 sequence reads: CASSPVGDRADYGYTF. In DNA form, the CDR3 reads TGTGCCAGCAGCCCGGTTGGGGACAGGGCGGACTATGGCTACACCTTC.

The chain combines TRBV15 with TRBJ2-7; 10 positions match TRBD1. Per the germline V gene, CDR1 is LNHNV and CDR2 is YYDKDF (reference sequence). This CDR3 is built from 16 residues. The V gene end was trimmed by 0 bases and the J gene end by 3 bases; junction bases not matched to a gene: 5. The CDR3 here is CATSREGDRGRYEQYF. Written as DNA, the CDR3 is TGTGCCACCAGCAGAGAAGGGGACAGGGGCCGCTACGAGCAGTACTTC.

This clone was observed a few times. The chain has TRBV13 and TRBJ1-6; D is unclear. The CDR3 sequence is 16 residues long. Germline V CDR1 and CDR2: PRHDT, FYEKMQ (reference sequence). Trimming left V 8 bases short and J 0 bases short, with 14 bases between. The DNA of the CDR3 is TGTGCCAGCCGGGAGAGCCTTAGCTCCTATAATTCACCCCTCCACTTT. It specifies CASRESLSSYNSPLHF.

This chain links TRBV28 with TRBJ2-1, with TRBD1 matching 9 bases. The CDR3 is 15 amino acids. Looked up from germline, CDR1 is MDHEN and CDR2 is SYDVKM. V dropped 3 bases and J dropped 2; count of bases not matched to a gene: 2. The CDR3 coding sequence is TGTGCCAGCAGTTTGGACAGGGGAGCCTACAATGAGCAGTTCTTC. Translating it yields CASSLDRGAYNEQFF.

This rearrangement joins TRBV10-3 to TRBJ2-2; 9 bases line up with TRBD1. Losses at the gene ends were 3 bases for V and 5 bases for J; bases not matched to a gene: 4. Germline V gene sequence: CDR1 ENHRY, CDR2 SYGVKD. The CDR3 runs 15 residues. The CDR3 reads CAISDGDRVTGELFF. In DNA form, the CDR3 reads TGTGCCATCAGTGACGGGGACAGGGTTACCGGGGAGCTGTTTTTT.